This TCR beta chain was retrieved from a study of blood T cell repertoires in COVID-19. At the level of the study: Material from acute and convalescent COVID-19 was sourced from the United States, Italy and Spain. T cells, B-cell-depleted T cells, or PBMCs provided the cDNA or gDNA that served as material.

The CDR3 is 16 amino acids. V shed 5 bases, J shed 2 bases, and the junction held 2 bases outside the gene matches. CDR1 is SGHTA and CDR2 is FQGNSA in the germline V gene. This clone occurred once. Original processing methods: Scientists estimated how many nucleated cells there were by amplifying reference gene primers. Produced via immunoSEQ multiplex PCR; TCRdb's table is partial and in-frame only. That table furnishes V, J and clone size, whereas the DNA furnished D and trimming. Among about 250,000 clones listed, more than 65% were seen once. This receptor was taken from a woman in her thirties or forties with active or convalescent COVID-19. Sequenced sample: peripheral blood. The chain has TRBV7-2 and TRBJ2-2; TRBD2 agrees at 13 bases. The CDR3 nucleotides are TGTGCCAGCAGCAGACTAGCGGGGGGAAACACCGGGGAGCTGTTTTTT. This encodes CASSRLAGGNTGELFF.